This T cell receptor (beta chain) originates from a study of a mutant IDH1 vaccine in newly diagnosed glioma. Profiling relied on immunoSEQ multiplex PCR, and the TCRdb table lists in-frame clones only, not all of them. This repertoire shows roughly 30,000 clones, roughly 90% found once; its top ten account for roughly 20%. This clone was observed a single time. Its cognate antigen is unknown. The time point was: week 5, during vaccination. Each dose of the vaccine consisted of 300 ug of mutant IDH1 20-mer peptide, with topical imiquimod. The CDR3 has 16 amino acids. The germline V and J ends were trimmed by 0 bases and 0 bases, with 12 bases remaining between them. CDR1 is MNHEY, CDR2 SMNVEV, per germline (reference sequence).

Sample: PBMCs, taken from a glioma patient whose treatment included an IDH1 peptide vaccine. This sequence was found in a man aged 18 to 30 with glioma. This chain joins TRBV27 and TRBJ2-7; the D call may be TRBD1 or TRBD2 (5 bases each). The CDR3 region has the DNA TGTGCCAGCAGTTTATCGTTGGGGGATCGCTCCTACGAGCAGTACTTC. This gives the protein CASSLSLGDRSYEQYF.